A selection of T cell receptor beta chains follows, all from one sample in a study of neurological immune-mediated disorders. MiXCR, applied by TCRdb to the 5' RACE reads, yields one record per CDR3 protein. The data show fewer than 60,000 distinct CDR3 sequences, with around 14% seen just once and 3.5% to 5% held by the top ten. Sequencing was performed on PBMCs. All receptors come from a male donor with HTLV-1-associated myelopathy (HAM/TSP). Each CDR3 is given with its conserved first and last residue. The D gene is left open where the match is weak. Clone size appears in some rows only: once, few, many, or a class for an expanded clone.

- | many | TRBJ2-5 | TRBV20-1 | CSARDPRRQETQYF | TGCAGTGCTAGAGATCCGCGAAGGCAAGAGACCCAGTACTTC
TRBD1 | many | TRBJ1-5 | TRBV18 | CASSPLPTGGNQPQHF | TGTGCCAGCTCACCCCTACCCACAGGGGGCAATCAGCCCCAGCATTTT
- | many | TRBJ1-1 | TRBV18 | CASSPASSTGTEAFF | TGTGCCAGCTCACCTGCGAGCAGCACGGGGACTGAAGCTTTCTTT
- | - | TRBJ1-6 | TRBV18 | CASSPLPRGQNNSPLHF | TGTGCCAGCTCACCTCTACCCCGGGGCCAAAATAATTCACCCCTCCACTTT
- | many | TRBJ1-2 | TRBV10-2 | CASSAPMDLGNGYTF | TGCGCCAGCAGTGCCCCGATGGACCTGGGCAATGGCTACACCTTC
TRBD2 | many | TRBJ2-5 | TRBV7-2 | CASRRGTSGVETQYF | TGTGCCAGCAGACGAGGGACTAGCGGGGTTGAGACCCAGTACTTC
- | many | TRBJ2-7 | TRBV20-1 | CSARAGLPPTYEQYF | TGCAGTGCTAGAGCAGGGCTGCCCCCAACCTACGAGCAGTACTTC
TRBD2 | many | TRBJ2-3 | TRBV5-1 | CASMSGGALPQDTQYF | TGCGCCAGCATGAGCGGGGGGGCCCTCCCCCAAGATACGCAGTATTTT
TRBD1 | many | TRBJ2-3 | TRBV20-1 | CSAGKGAAQYF | TGCAGTGCTGGCAAGGGGGCTGCGCAGTATTTT
TRBD1 | many | TRBJ2-3 | TRBV20-1 | CSAPDRGRGTDTQYF | TGCAGTGCTCCCGACAGGGGGCGGGGCACAGATACGCAGTATTTT
TRBD2 | many | TRBJ2-4 | TRBV7-9 | CASSLMAGGENIQYF | TGTGCCAGCAGCTTAATGGCGGGGGGAGAAAACATTCAGTACTTC
TRBD2 | many | TRBJ2-1 | TRBV27 | CASSLWVGGAQSNEQFF | TGTGCCAGCAGTTTATGGGTCGGGGGGGCGCAATCGAATGAGCAGTTCTTC
- | many | TRBJ1-2 | TRBV5-1 | CASSPDRVYGYTF | TGCGCCAGCAGCCCGGACAGAGTCTATGGCTACACCTTC
- | many | TRBJ2-2 | TRBV20-1 | CSARDTGTHYTGELFF | TGCAGTGCTAGAGATACCGGGACACACTACACCGGGGAGCTGTTTTTT
TRBD1 | many | TRBJ2-5 | TRBV5-1 | CASSYSGTGNGETQYF | TGCGCCAGCAGCTATTCCGGGACAGGGAACGGAGAGACCCAGTACTTC
- | many | TRBJ2-2 | TRBV5-1 | CASSLDPGTGELFF | TGCGCCAGCAGCTTGGATCCGGGTACCGGGGAGCTGTTTTTT
- | many | TRBJ1-1 | TRBV3-1 | CASSQEWVSTEAFF | TGTGCCAGCAGCCAAGAATGGGTGAGCACTGAAGCTTTCTTT
- | many | TRBJ2-2 | TRBV7-2 | CASSLRLSDTGELFF | TGTGCCAGCAGCTTAAGACTTTCGGACACCGGGGAGCTGTTTTTT
- | many | TRBJ2-7 | TRBV20-1 | CSASGRGVYEQYF | TGCAGTGCTAGCGGCAGGGGCGTCTACGAGCAGTACTTC
- | - | TRBJ2-3 | TRBV28 | CASSFNVLGNTQYF | TGTGCCAGCAGTTTCAATGTGTTGGGGAATACGCAGTATTTT
TRBD2 | many | TRBJ2-3 | TRBV12-3/TRBV12-4 | CASSLWAGGRTDTQYF | TGTGCCAGCAGTTTATGGGCGGGGGGGCGCACAGATACGCAGTATTTT
- | many | TRBJ2-1 | TRBV3-1 | CASSHRASYNEQFF | TGTGCCAGCAGCCACCGAGCCTCCTACAATGAGCAGTTCTTC
- | many | TRBJ2-5 | TRBV10-3 | CAISAAGKGETQYF | TGTGCCATCAGTGCGGCAGGGAAGGGTGAGACCCAGTACTTC
- | many | TRBJ1-2 | TRBV20-1 | CSARDLEAGRRGYTF | TGCAGTGCTAGAGATTTGGAGGCAGGACGGAGAGGCTACACCTTC
TRBD1 | many | TRBJ1-2 | TRBV12-3/TRBV12-4 | CASSPGGPGYTF | TGTGCCAGCAGCCCAGGGGGCCCTGGCTACACCTTC
TRBD1 | many | TRBJ2-3 | TRBV5-5 | CASSSPGGITDTQYF | TGTGCCAGCAGCTCCCCAGGGGGTATCACAGATACGCAGTATTTT
- | many | TRBJ1-5 | TRBV20-1 | CSARRGGDQPQHF | TGCAGTGCTAGAAGGGGGGGGGATCAGCCCCAGCATTTT
- | - | TRBJ1-1 | TRBV7-2 | CASSLARYNTEAFF | TGTGCCAGCAGCTTAGCCCGGTACAACACTGAAGCTTTCTTT
- | - | TRBJ2-1 | TRBV20-1 | CSARGLSGEQFF | TGCAGTGCTAGAGGTCTCTCTGGGGAGCAGTTCTTC
- | many | TRBJ2-7 | TRBV7-2 | CASSLEQGLGEQYF | TGTGCCAGCAGCTTGGAGCAGGGGTTGGGCGAGCAGTACTTC
- | - | TRBJ1-2 | TRBV7-2 | CASSLTGRNGYTF | TGTGCCAGCAGCCTCACGGGAAGGAATGGCTACACCTTC
- | many | TRBJ1-1 | TRBV6-2/TRBV6-3 | CASSYHLGVQGTEAFF | TGTGCCAGCAGTTACCACCTCGGTGTCCAGGGCACTGAAGCTTTCTTT
TRBD1 | - | TRBJ1-4 | TRBV2 | CASIQGGVEKLFF | TGTGCCAGCATTCAGGGGGGCGTTGAAAAACTGTTTTTT
- | many | TRBJ2-6 | TRBV20-1 | CSARLGNSGANVLTF | TGCAGTGCTAGATTGGGGAACTCTGGGGCCAACGTCCTGACTTTC
- | - | TRBJ2-7 | TRBV6-2/TRBV6-3 | CASSYPATEQYF | TGTGCCAGCAGTTACCCGGCGACGGAGCAGTACTTC
TRBD1 | - | TRBJ1-4 | TRBV18 | CASSPPGQSNEKLFF | TGTGCCAGCTCACCACCGGGACAGTCAAATGAAAAACTGTTTTTT
- | - | TRBJ1-5 | TRBV2 | CASRYSNQPQHF | TGTGCCAGTAGGTATAGCAATCAGCCCCAGCATTTT
TRBD1 | many | TRBJ2-7 | TRBV5-6 | CASSADRGYEQYF | TGTGCCAGCAGCGCGGACAGGGGCTACGAGCAGTACTTC
- | - | TRBJ2-3 | TRBV5-1 | CASSTRDNIYTQYF | TGTGCCAGCAGCACCCGGGACAATATATATACGCAGTATTTT
- | many | TRBJ2-3 | TRBV18 | CASSPKGPGWTPTDTQYF | TGTGCCAGCTCACCAAAGGGCCCAGGGTGGACCCCCACAGATACGCAGTATTTT
- | many | TRBJ2-3 | TRBV5-1 | CASSFIPTGSDTQYF | TGCGCCAGCAGCTTCATACCCACAGGGTCAGATACGCAGTATTTT
- | many | TRBJ2-3 | TRBV7-9 | CASSPAGLSTDTQYF | TGTGCCAGCAGCCCTGCGGGACTTAGCACAGATACGCAGTATTTT
- | many | TRBJ2-3 | TRBV7-2 | CASSLELRWDF | TGTGCCAGCAGCTTAGAGCTAAGGTGGGACTTT